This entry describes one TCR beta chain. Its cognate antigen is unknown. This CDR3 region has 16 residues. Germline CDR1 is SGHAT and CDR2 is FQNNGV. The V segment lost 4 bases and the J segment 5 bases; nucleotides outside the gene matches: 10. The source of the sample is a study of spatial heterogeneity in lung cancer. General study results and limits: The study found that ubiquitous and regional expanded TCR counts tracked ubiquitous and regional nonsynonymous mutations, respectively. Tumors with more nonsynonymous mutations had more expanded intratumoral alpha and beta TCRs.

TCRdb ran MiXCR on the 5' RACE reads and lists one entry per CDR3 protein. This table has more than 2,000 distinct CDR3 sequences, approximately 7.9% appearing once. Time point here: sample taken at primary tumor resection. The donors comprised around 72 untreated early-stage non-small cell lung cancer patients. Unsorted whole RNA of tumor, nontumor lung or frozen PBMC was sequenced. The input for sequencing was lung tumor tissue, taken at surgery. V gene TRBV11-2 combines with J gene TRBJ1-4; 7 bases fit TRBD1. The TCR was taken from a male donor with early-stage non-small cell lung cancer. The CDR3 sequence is CASSSPSGQLNEKLFF. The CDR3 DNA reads TGTGCCAGCAGCTCCCCGTCGGGACAGCTAAATGAAAAACTGTTTTTT.